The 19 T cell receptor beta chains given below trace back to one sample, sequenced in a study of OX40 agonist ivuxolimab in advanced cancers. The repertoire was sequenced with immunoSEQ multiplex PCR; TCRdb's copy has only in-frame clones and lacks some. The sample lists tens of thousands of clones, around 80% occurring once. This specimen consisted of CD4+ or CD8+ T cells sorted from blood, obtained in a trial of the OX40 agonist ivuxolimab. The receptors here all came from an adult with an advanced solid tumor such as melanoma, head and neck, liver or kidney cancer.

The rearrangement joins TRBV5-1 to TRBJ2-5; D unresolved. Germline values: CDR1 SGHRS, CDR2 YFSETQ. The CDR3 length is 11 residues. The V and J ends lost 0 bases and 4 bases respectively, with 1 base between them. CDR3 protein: CASSLAETQYF. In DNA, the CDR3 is TGCGCCAGCAGCTTGGCAGAGACCCAGTACTTC.

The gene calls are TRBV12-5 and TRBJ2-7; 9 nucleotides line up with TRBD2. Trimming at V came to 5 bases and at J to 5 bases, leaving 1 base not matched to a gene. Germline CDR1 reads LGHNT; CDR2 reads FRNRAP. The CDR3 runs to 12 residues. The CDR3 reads CASGGLANEQYF. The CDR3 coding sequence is TGTGCTAGTGGTGGACTAGCGAACGAGCAGTACTTC.

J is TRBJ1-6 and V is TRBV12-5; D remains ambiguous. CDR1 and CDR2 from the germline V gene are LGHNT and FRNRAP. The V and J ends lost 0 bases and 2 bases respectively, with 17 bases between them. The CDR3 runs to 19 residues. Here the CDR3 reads CASGLVRRRQRAYNSPLHF. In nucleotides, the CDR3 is TGTGCTAGTGGTTTGGTACGGCGACGGCAGCGGGCCTATAATTCACCCCTCCACTTT.

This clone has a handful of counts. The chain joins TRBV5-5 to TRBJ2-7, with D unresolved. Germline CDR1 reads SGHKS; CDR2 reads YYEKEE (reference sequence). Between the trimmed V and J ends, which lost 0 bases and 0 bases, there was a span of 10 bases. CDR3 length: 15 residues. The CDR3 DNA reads TGTGCCAGCAGCTTGGCTATGTGGAGCTCCTACGAGCAGTACTTC. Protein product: CASSLAMWSSYEQYF.

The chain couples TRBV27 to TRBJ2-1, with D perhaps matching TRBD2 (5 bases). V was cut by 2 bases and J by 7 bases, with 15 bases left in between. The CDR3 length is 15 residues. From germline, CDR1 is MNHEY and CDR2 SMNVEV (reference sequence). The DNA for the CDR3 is TGTGCCAGCAGTTTAGCGGGTTATTACTCGAATGAGCAGTTCTTC. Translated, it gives CASSLAGYYSNEQFF.

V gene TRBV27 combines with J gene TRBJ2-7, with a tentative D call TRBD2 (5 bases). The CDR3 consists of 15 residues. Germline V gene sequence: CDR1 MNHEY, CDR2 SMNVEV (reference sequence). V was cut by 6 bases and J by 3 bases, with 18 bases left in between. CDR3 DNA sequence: TGTGCCAGCAGAGGTTCCATAGACTATTTCTACGAGCAGTACTTC. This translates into CASRGSIDYFYEQYF.

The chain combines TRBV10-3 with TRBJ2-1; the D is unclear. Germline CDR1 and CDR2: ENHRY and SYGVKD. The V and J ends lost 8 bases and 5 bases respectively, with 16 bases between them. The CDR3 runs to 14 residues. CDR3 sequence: CAIFQPTGNNEQFF. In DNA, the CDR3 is TGTGCCATCTTTCAGCCTACCGGAAACAATGAGCAGTTCTTC.

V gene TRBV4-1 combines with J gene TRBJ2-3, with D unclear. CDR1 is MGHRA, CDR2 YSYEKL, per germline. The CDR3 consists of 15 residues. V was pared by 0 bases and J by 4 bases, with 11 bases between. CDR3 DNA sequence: TGCGCCAGCAGCCAAGAGGGGATCCGGTCAGATACGCAGTATTTT. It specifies CASSQEGIRSDTQYF.

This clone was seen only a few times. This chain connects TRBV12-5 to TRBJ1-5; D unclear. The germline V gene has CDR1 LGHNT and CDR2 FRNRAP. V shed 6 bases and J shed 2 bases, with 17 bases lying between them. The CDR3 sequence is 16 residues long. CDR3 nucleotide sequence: TGTGCTAGTGGCAATAGCCCCGACGGCCGCAATCAGCCCCAGCATTTT. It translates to CASGNSPDGRNQPQHF.

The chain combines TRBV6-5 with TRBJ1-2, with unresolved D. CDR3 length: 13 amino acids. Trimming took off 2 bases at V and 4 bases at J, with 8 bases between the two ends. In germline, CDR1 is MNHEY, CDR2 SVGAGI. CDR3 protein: CASSYGQPYGYTF. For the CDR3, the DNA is TGTGCCAGCAGTTACGGCCAGCCCTATGGCTACACCTTC.

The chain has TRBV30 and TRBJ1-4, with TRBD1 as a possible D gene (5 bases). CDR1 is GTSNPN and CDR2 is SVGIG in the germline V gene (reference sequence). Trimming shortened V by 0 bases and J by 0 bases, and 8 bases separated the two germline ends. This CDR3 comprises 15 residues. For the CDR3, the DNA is TGTGCCTGGAGTGTGGGACTTTCAACTAATGAAAAACTGTTTTTT. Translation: CAWSVGLSTNEKLFF.

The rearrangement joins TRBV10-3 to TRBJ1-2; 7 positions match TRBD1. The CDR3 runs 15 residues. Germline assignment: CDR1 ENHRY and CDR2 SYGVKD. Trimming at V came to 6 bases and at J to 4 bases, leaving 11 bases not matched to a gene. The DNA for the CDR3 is TGTGCCATCAGGGACTCAGGGGGGCAAACCTATGGCTACACCTTC. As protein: CAIRDSGGQTYGYTF.

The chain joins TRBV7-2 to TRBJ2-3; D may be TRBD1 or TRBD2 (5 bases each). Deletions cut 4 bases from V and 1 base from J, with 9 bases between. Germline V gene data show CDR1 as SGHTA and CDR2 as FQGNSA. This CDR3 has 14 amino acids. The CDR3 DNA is TGTGCCAGCAGCTATGAGGGACGCACAGATACGCAGTATTTT. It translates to CASSYEGRTDTQYF.

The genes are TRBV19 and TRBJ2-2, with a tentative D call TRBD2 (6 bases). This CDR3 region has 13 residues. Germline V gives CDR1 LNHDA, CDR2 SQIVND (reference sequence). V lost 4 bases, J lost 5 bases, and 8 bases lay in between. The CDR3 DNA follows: TGTGCCAGTAGTACGGGGGAAACCGGGGAGCTGTTTTTT. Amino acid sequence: CASSTGETGELFF.

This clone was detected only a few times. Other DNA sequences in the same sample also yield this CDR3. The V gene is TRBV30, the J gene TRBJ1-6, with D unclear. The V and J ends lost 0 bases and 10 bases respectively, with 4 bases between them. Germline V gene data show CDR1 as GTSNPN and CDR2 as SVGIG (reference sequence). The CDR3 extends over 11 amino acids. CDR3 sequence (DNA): TGTGCCTGGAGTGTTGACTCACCCCTCCACTTT. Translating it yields CAWSVDSPLHF. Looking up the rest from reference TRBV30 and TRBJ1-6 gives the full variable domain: SQTIHQWPATLVQPVGSPLSLECTVEGTSNPNLYWYRQAAGRGLQLLFYSVGIGQISSEVPQNLSASRPQDRQFILSSKKLLLSDSGFYLCAWSVDSPLHFGNGTRLTVT.

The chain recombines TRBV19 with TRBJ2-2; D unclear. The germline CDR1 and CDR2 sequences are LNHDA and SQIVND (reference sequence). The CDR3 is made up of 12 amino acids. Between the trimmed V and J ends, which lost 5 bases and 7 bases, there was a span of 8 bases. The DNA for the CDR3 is TGTGCCAGTAGTTACTCCCTCGGGGAGCTGTTTTTT. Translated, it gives CASSYSLGELFF.

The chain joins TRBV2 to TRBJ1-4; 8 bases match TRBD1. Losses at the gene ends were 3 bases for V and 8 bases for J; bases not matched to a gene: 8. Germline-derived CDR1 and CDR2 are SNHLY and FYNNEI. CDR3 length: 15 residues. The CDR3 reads CASSEAQGATEKLFF. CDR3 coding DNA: TGTGCCAGCAGTGAGGCCCAGGGGGCGACCGAAAAACTGTTTTTT.

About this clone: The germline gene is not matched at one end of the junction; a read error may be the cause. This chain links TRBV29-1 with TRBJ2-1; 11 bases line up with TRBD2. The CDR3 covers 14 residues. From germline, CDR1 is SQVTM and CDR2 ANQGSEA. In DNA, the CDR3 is TGCAGCGTAGAAGCTAGCGGGAGGAGGAATGAGCAGTTCTTC. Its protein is CSVEASGRRNEQFF.

The CDR3 is CASNRDYNEQFF. The CDR3 DNA reads as TGCGCCAGTAACCGGGACTACAATGAGCAGTTCTTC. The chain has TRBV5-1 and TRBJ2-1, with a possible D match to TRBD2 (5 bases). The germline V gene encodes CDR1 SGHRS and CDR2 YFSETQ. Trimming shortened V by 8 bases and J by 3 bases, and 9 bases separated the two germline ends. The CDR3 extends over 12 amino acids.